The 27 T cell receptor beta chains listed next were all sequenced from one sample in a study of blood T cells in healthy people across ages. Sample-barcoded 5' priming and a J-beta primer mix drove a second PCR of roughly 7 to 11 cycles. TCRdb used MiXCR to reprocess the 5' RACE reads, holding one entry per CDR3 protein. Here the sample spans about 400,000 distinct CDR3 sequences, roughly half being singletons. Sequenced sample: blood. The receptors derive from a man aged 55 to 70 in good health.

This clonotype has just one count. The CDR3 here is CASSLWGQGIPQHF. The DNA for the CDR3 is TGTGCCAGCAGCTTATGGGGACAGGGGATTCCCCAGCATTTT. This sequence joins TRBV7-8 and TRBJ1-5, with 10 bases that match TRBD1. From germline, CDR1 is SGHVS and CDR2 FQNEAQ. J was trimmed by 10 bases and V by 2 bases; bases with no gene match: 5. The CDR3 contains 14 residues.

This clonotype was detected only a few times. This chain links TRBV3-1 with TRBJ2-3, with a possible D match to TRBD1 (6 bases). The CDR3 covers 15 residues. V was clipped by 3 bases and J by 2 bases, with 12 bases between them. Germline V gives CDR1 LGHDT, CDR2 YNNKEL (reference sequence). The chain's CDR3 is CASSHQGRSTDTQYF. In DNA form, the CDR3 reads TGTGCCAGCAGCCACCAGGGGAGATCCACAGATACGCAGTATTTT.

The chain joins TRBV4-2 to TRBJ2-7; D is possibly TRBD2 (6 bases). The CDR3 contains 16 residues. Germline V gives CDR1 LGHNA, CDR2 YNFKEQ. The V gene lost 0 bases and the J gene lost 0 bases, with 12 bases spanning the gap. This CDR3 reads CASSQESQGLSYEQYF. CDR3 sequence (DNA): TGTGCCAGCAGCCAAGAGTCTCAGGGACTCTCCTACGAGCAGTACTTC.

Only a few counts were recorded for this clonotype. This sequence joins TRBV6-1 and TRBJ1-6; D gene ambiguous. CDR1 is MNHNS, CDR2 SASEGT, per germline. The CDR3 is made up of 15 amino acids. Trimming pared 3 bases from V and 8 bases from J, leaving 14 bases between. This chain's CDR3 is CASSDPRIPDSPLHF. The CDR3 nucleotides read TGTGCCAGCAGTGACCCCCGCATCCCGGATTCACCCCTCCACTTT.

This clonotype was seen a handful of times. The V and J genes are TRBV6-2 or TRBV6-3 and TRBJ2-4; tentatively, D is TRBD1 (6 bases). The CDR3 length is 15 residues. Germline CDR1 MNHEY, CDR2 SVGEGT. Trimming left V 6 bases short and J 0 bases short, with 12 bases between. The CDR3 bases are TGTGCCAGCAGAAAACAGGGAGCAGCCAAAAACATTCAGTACTTC. This gives the protein CASRKQGAAKNIQYF.

The J gene is TRBJ2-1, the V gene TRBV5-1, with 11 nucleotides matching TRBD2. This CDR3 has 14 residues. The V and J ends lost 7 bases and 10 bases, in that order; junction bases with no gene match: 10. Germline V gene sequence: CDR1 SGHRS, CDR2 YFSETQ. CDR3 protein: CASSSGLADAEQFF. The CDR3 DNA reads as TGCGCCAGCTCATCGGGACTAGCGGACGCGGAGCAGTTCTTC.

This chain connects TRBV4-2 to TRBJ2-1, with 10 bases matching TRBD2. With 4 bases clipped from V and 0 bases from J, the junction kept 9 bases outside the gene matches. CDR1 is LGHNA and CDR2 is YNFKEQ in the germline V gene. The CDR3 contains 18 residues. CDR3 residues: CASSPIGLADTSYNEQFF. The CDR3, as DNA: TGTGCCAGCAGCCCCATAGGACTAGCGGATACCTCCTACAATGAGCAGTTCTTC.

The chain carries TRBV5-1 and TRBJ2-3; either TRBD1 or TRBD2 may supply D (5 bases each). The CDR3 has 16 amino acids. The germline V gene has CDR1 SGHRS and CDR2 YFSETQ. Between the trimmed V and J ends, which lost 0 bases and 2 bases, there was a span of 13 bases. The CDR3 sequence is CASSLAGTGYTDTQYF. The CDR3 DNA reads as TGCGCCAGCAGCTTGGCCGGGACGGGCTACACAGATACGCAGTATTTT.

The genes are TRBV7-9 and TRBJ2-1, with D maybe TRBD2 (6 bases). The CDR3 covers 18 residues. Trimming removed 1 base from V and 4 bases from J, with 20 bases in between. CDR1 is SEHNR, CDR2 FQNEAQ, per germline (reference sequence). The CDR3 DNA reads TGTGCCAGCAGCTTAGACGTTCACGGGGGTGGGTTTTACAATGAGCAGTTCTTC. Its protein product is CASSLDVHGGGFYNEQFF.

This clonotype was counted only a few times. The rearrangement uses TRBV28 and TRBJ2-1; D possibly uses TRBD1 or TRBD2 (5 bases each). V was pared by 5 bases and J by 4 bases, with 12 bases between. Germline V gene lookup returns CDR1 MDHEN and CDR2 SYDVKM. The CDR3 is 14 residues long. CDR3 in DNA: TGTGCCAGCAGTCCCGGGACCGAATACAATGAGCAGTTCTTC. Translated, it gives CASSPGTEYNEQFF.

There are many counts of this clonotype. The chain employs TRBV13 and TRBJ2-3; 8 nucleotides align to TRBD2. Germline assignment: CDR1 PRHDT and CDR2 FYEKMQ (reference sequence). The CDR3 spans 15 residues. Trimming removed 10 bases from V and 2 bases from J; junction bases left unmatched: 11. CDR3 DNA: TGTGCCATCGGGGGGGGGCGATACGACACAGATACGCAGTATTTT. Amino acid sequence: CAIGGGRYDTDTQYF.

As DNA, the CDR3 is TGCAGTGCTAGTCAAGGGGGCAGGGGAGTCTACGAGCAGTACTTC. It translates to CSASQGGRGVYEQYF. The chain carries TRBV20-1 and TRBJ2-4; 7 bases line up with TRBD1. The DNA end is a closer match to TRBJ2-7, so the J assignment may be wrong. Germline loops: CDR1 DFQATT, CDR2 SNEGSKA (reference sequence). The CDR3 length is 15 residues.

This clonotype was picked up a small number of times. The chain couples TRBV7-8 to TRBJ2-1, with 12 bases fitting TRBD2. Germline V gene data show CDR1 as SGHVS and CDR2 as FQNEAQ. The CDR3 contains 17 residues. V gave up 6 bases and J gave up 3 bases; unmatched junction bases: 9. CDR3 sequence (DNA): TGTGCCAGCAGTCGGACTAGCGGGGCCCCCTTCTACAATGAGCAGTTCTTC. Translating gives CASSRTSGAPFYNEQFF.

The chain employs TRBV21-1 and TRBJ2-7; no DNA check was done on the table's D call, TRBD1. The DNA end favors TRBJ2-4, so the J call may be wrong. TRBV21-1 is labeled a pseudogene. The CDR3 runs 13 residues. The CDR3 protein is CASSKTPGDIQYF. The DNA for the CDR3 is TGTGCCAGCAGCAAAACCCCCGGAGACATTCAGTACTTC.

The chain combines TRBV29-1 with TRBJ2-7, with 7 bases aligning to TRBD2. The better agreement between TRBJ2-5 and the DNA end casts doubt on the J call. Germline assignment: CDR1 SQVTM and CDR2 ANQGSEA. There are 16 residues in the CDR3. The CDR3 region has the DNA TGCAGCGTTGAACAGGCGTCTAGCGGCTCCCAAGAGACCCAGTACTTC. Its protein product is CSVEQASSGSQETQYF.

The rearrangement uses TRBV27 and TRBJ1-2; 7 bases match TRBD1. The CDR3 covers 13 residues. The ends lost 5 bases at V and 8 bases at J; junction bases unmatched: 8. Looked up from germline, CDR1 is MNHEY and CDR2 is SMNVEV (reference sequence). The CDR3 protein is CASSAAGGNGYTF. CDR3 sequence (DNA): TGTGCCAGCAGTGCCGCAGGGGGGAACGGCTACACCTTC.

Turning to this clonotype: This sequence may be a read error, since a much larger clone differs from it by one base. This sequence joins TRBV11-3 and TRBJ2-2, with 7 positions matching TRBD2. CDR1 is SGHNT and CDR2 is YENEEA in the germline V gene. The length of the CDR3 is 16 residues. The CDR3 nucleotides are TGTGCCGGCAGCTCGCCCTACTTTAGCGGGACCGGGGAGCTGTTTTTT. Translation gives CAGSSPYFSGTGELFF.

V and J are TRBV20-1 and TRBJ2-3; 10 nucleotides align to TRBD2. CDR1 and CDR2 (germline): DFQATT, SNEGSKA (reference sequence). With 0 bases clipped from V and 0 bases from J, the junction kept 9 bases outside the gene matches. This CDR3 comprises 18 residues. CDR3 loop: CSARDAASGSSSTDTQYF. In DNA, the CDR3 is TGCAGTGCTAGAGATGCGGCTAGCGGGAGTAGTAGCACAGATACGCAGTATTTT.

The V gene is TRBV2, the J gene TRBJ1-2; the match to TRBD1 covers 8 bases. J was trimmed by 2 bases and V by 5 bases; bases with no gene match: 7. Germline CDR1 is SNHLY and CDR2 is FYNNEI. The CDR3 consists of 15 residues. As DNA, the CDR3 is TGTGCCAGCAGTCCAACCCAGGGGGCGAACTATGGCTACACCTTC. The encoded protein is CASSPTQGANYGYTF.

This clonotype was counted at least ten times. This chain uses TRBV6-1 with TRBJ2-7, with D unresolved. Trimming cost V 6 bases and J 4 bases, with 10 bases left between them. Per germline, CDR1 MNHNS and CDR2 SASEGT. The CDR3 totals 12 residues. The DNA for the CDR3 is TGTGCCAGCAGCCTCCATTTGTACGAGCAGTACTTC. It encodes CASSLHLYEQYF.

The V gene is TRBV7-9, the J gene TRBJ2-1, with TRBD2 identical over 9 bases. Germline CDR1 is SEHNR and CDR2 is FQNEAQ (reference sequence). J was trimmed by 5 bases and V by 1 base; bases with no gene match: 3. This CDR3 contains 15 residues. As DNA, the CDR3 is TGTGCCAGCAGCTTAGAAGCGGGGGGCCACAATGAGCAGTTCTTC. Its protein product is CASSLEAGGHNEQFF.

The J gene is TRBJ2-3, the V gene TRBV7-2; D call uncertain. CDR1 is SGHTA, CDR2 FQGNSA, per germline. V was cut by 1 base and J by 4 bases, with 15 bases left in between. The CDR3 spans 16 residues. DNA of the CDR3: TGTGCCAGCAGCTTAGTAGTGCTAGAAAGGGCAGATACGCAGTATTTT. Its translation: CASSLVVLERADTQYF.

This clonotype was observed once. The chain has TRBV29-1 and TRBJ2-1, with D tentatively TRBD1 or TRBD2 (6 bases each). This CDR3 has 13 amino acids. Germline lookup yields CDR1 SQVTM and CDR2 ANQGSEA. V was clipped by 7 bases and J by 7 bases, with 17 bases between them. The CDR3 DNA follows: TGCAGCGGAGGGGGGTCGGGGCCGAATGAGCAGTTCTTC. The encoded protein is CSGGGSGPNEQFF.

J is TRBJ2-1 and V is TRBV20-1, with D maybe TRBD1 (6 bases). Trimming pared 0 bases from V and 8 bases from J, leaving 17 bases between. Germline assignment: CDR1 DFQATT and CDR2 SNEGSKA (reference sequence). The CDR3 length is 15 residues. The CDR3 spells CSARDLAGVGDEQFF. The CDR3 region has the DNA TGCAGTGCTAGAGATCTAGCAGGGGTCGGGGATGAGCAGTTCTTC.

About this clonotype itself: This could be a read error, since a much larger clone is one nucleotide away. The chain employs TRBV2 and TRBJ2-3; D not resolved. In germline, CDR1 is SNHLY, CDR2 FYNNEI. Trimming took 4 bases from V and 3 from J, leaving 14 bases between them. CDR3 length: 15 residues. The CDR3 protein is CASSVTRSRTDTQYF. DNA for the CDR3: TGTGCCAGCAGTGTGACCCGATCTCGGACAGATACGCAGTATTTT.

The chain employs TRBV12-3 or TRBV12-4 and TRBJ2-4, with D possibly being TRBD1 (6 bases). With the DNA end fitting TRBJ2-5 better, the J assignment may be wrong. The CDR3 runs 13 residues. CDR3 region: CASSVGGGETQYF. The CDR3 bases are TGTGCCAGCAGTGTTGGGGGCGGCGAGACCCAGTACTTC.

This clonotype was recorded a few times. A junction boundary mismatches the germline segment, possibly from a read error. The chain is built from TRBV20-1 and TRBJ2-4, with 8 bases matching TRBD2. The J call is in doubt because the DNA end fits TRBJ2-7 better. The CDR3 length is 14 residues. Germline V gene data show CDR1 as DFQATT and CDR2 as SNEGSKA (reference sequence). The CDR3 bases are TGCAGTACTAGGAGGCGGGAGGACTTCTACGAGCAGTACTTC. Its protein is CSTRRREDFYEQYF.